Described below is a single T cell receptor (beta chain) sequence and its context. Its antigen remains unidentified. Being one base from a much bigger clone, this may be a read error. The library was made by RACE. TCRdb records NextSeq 500 as the sequencer. During library preparation, unique molecular identifiers were attached to individual cDNA molecules so that TCRs could be counted quantitatively and reproducibly. Each blood RNA sample was used to sequence both TCR alpha and TCR beta chains. The paper's processing steps were these. A median of around 100,000 TCRs per sample was observed, with a range of roughly 23,224 to 700,000. The Decombinator software suite was used to annotate V, J and CDR3 in the TCR reads. For the PS versus PT1 abundance plots, all samples were subsampled to the same number of TCRs (28,000). Expanded TCRs were defined as absent before sensitization and observed at least eight times at the 2-week time point. The raw public data were reprocessed by TCRdb itself: fastp quality trimming at Q25, MiXCR clonotype calling, in-frame beta chains only. Duplicate CDR3 protein sequences are folded into a single record with the most common DNA and genes. TCRdb's processing, not the authors', yielded these V and J calls. The sample table lists tens of thousands of distinct CDR3 sequences, over 8.5% of them with a count of one. The ten biggest clones cover approximately 7% of the sample.

Measured from the cysteine to the phenylalanine, the CDR3 is 15 residues long. The kept DNA is CDR3 alone, 45 bases in frame from the first base. The germline V gene sets CDR1 to SQVTM and CDR2 to ANQGSEA. The data belong to a study of human T cells and chemical hapten exposure (dated by TCRdb to 2020 to 2023). Background for the entire study: For sensitization, 2% DPC in acetone was applied to an approximately 2 cm by approximately 2 cm area of upper inner arm skin. Blood samples were taken from patients before sensitization (week 0) and at 2, 6 and about 24 weeks after DPC sensitization. Alopecia areata with under or over 50% scalp involvement, alopecia totalis and alopecia universalis were represented in the patient cohort, which was mostly female. The libraries were sequenced as a pool, and the TCR yield per sample differed mostly because of small variations in library volumes within the pool. Twenty-nine alopecia patients provided blood for TCR sequencing at one to four time points (pre-sensitization, 2, 6 and 24 weeks). Throughout the approximately 25-week study period, patients were also given weekly therapeutic DPC doses on the scalp. The study tracked peripheral blood TCR repertoire changes in vivo during primary and secondary sensitization to the hapten diphenylcyclopropenone (DPC) in alopecia patients. Patch testing on the upper back used Finn chambers containing 0.01% DPC, with scoring done after 6 days according to International Contact Dermatitis Research Group standards. The research as a whole found: The number of PT1 expanded TCRs positively correlated with patch test score, significant at thresholds 8, 16 and 32 but not 4. Significantly more large CDR3 similarity clusters were formed by expanded TCRs than by pre-sensitization or healthy control sets, consistent with antigen-driven responses. Because every patient had alopecia, a presumed autoimmune disease, the patients' immune response might differ from that of healthy individuals. No change with DPC sensitization was found in the number of TCRs above 1 in 1000 frequency, and no evidence of global repertoire structure alterations was found. After repeated subsampling, the strength of the expansion versus patch-test correlation and the threshold at which it became significant changed.

The time point label on this specimen signifies: patch test 2, 6 weeks after DPC sensitization. The label giving this sample's treatment or condition can be read as: therapeutic diphenylcyclopropenone sensitization with weekly scalp DPC. At every patch-test visit, the blood draw took place before the patch test was put on. Eligible patients were aged 18 to 70, diagnosed with alopecia, deemed suitable for DPC therapy, and excluded if pregnant. Total RNA was extracted from unfractionated whole blood collected in Tempus Blood RNA tubes. This TCR derives from a man aged 25-45 years with alopecia areata. Some clones in this sample may be carry-over from other donors' samples. The chain couples TRBV29-1 to TRBJ1-1; a confident D gene designation cannot be given. Source: whole blood, taken in connection with sensitization to the hapten diphenylcyclopropenone (DPC). The CDR3 sequence is CSIEARRAGNTEAFF. The DNA reads TGCAGCATTGAAGCCCGCCGGGCGGGGAACACTGAAGCTTTCTTT.